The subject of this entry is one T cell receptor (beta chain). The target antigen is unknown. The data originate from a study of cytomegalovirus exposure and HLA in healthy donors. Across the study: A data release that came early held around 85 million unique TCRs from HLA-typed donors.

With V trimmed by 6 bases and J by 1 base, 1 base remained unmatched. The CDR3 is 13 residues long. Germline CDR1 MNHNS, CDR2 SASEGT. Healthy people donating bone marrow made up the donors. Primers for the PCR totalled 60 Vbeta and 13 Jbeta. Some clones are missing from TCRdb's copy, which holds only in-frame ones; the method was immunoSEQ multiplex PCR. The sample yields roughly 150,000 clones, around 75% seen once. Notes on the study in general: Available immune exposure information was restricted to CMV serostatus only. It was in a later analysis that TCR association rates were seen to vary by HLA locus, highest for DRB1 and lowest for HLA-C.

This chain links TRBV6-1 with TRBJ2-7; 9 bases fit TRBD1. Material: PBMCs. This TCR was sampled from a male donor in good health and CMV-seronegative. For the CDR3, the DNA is TGTGCCAGCAGAGGACAGGGGTCCTACGAGCAGTACTTC. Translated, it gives CASRGQGSYEQYF.